This T cell receptor (beta chain) was sequenced for a study of OX40 agonist ivuxolimab in advanced cancers. Across the study: As their treatment, patients were administered ivuxolimab, an agonistic anti-OX40 (CD134) antibody.

General study findings and limits: Partial responders at 0.1-3.0 mg/kg had among the lowest clonal expansion. Still undetermined is the antigen specificity of the expanded peripheral T cells. Clones of CD4+ and CD8+ blood T cells grew by week 6 at doses of 0.1 to 3.0 mg/kg.

To note about this clone: Its cognate antigen is unknown. Distinct nucleotide sequences in the sample also encode this CDR3.

Libraries were prepared by immunoSEQ multiplex PCR; TCRdb keeps only in-frame clonotypes and omits some of them. This sample has some 70,000 clones, with around 81% found just once. Germline CDR1 is SGHRS and CDR2 is YFSETQ. V was clipped by 0 bases and J by 6 bases, with 5 bases between them. The CDR3 spans 12 residues. The receptor comes from an adult with an advanced solid tumor such as melanoma, head and neck, liver or kidney cancer. Specimen: CD4+ or CD8+ T cells sorted from blood, collected in a trial of the OX40 agonist ivuxolimab. This rearrangement joins TRBV5-1 to TRBJ2-3, with no clear D. The chain's CDR3 is CASSLVEDTQYF. Here the CDR3 DNA reads TGCGCCAGCAGCTTGGTGGAGGATACGCAGTATTTT. The complete variable domain, with remaining parts taken from reference TRBV5-1 and TRBJ2-3, reads KAGVTQTPRYLIKTRGQQVTLSCSPISGHRSVSWYQQTPGQGLQFLFEYFSETQRNKGNFPGRFSGRQFSNSRSEMNVSTLELGDSALYLCASSLVEDTQYFGPGTRLTVL.